The rows below give T cell receptor beta chains drawn from one sample of a study of CD8+ T cells in alopecia areata. Sequenced by immunoSEQ multiplex PCR; TCRdb stores in-frame clones only, minus some. This table has about 180,000 clones, more than 60% appearing once. The sequences come from CD4+ T cells sorted from blood, collected at week 0. The source is a human donor with alopecia areata. CDR3s include the opening cysteine and the closing phenylalanine or tryptophan. Fields, in order: V gene, clone size, D gene, J gene, CDR3 length, CDR3 protein, CDR3 DNA. The D gene is left open where the match is weak. Clone size appears in some rows only: once, few, many, or a class for an expanded clone.

TRBV29-1	NA	TRBD1	TRBJ2-7	14	CSAAKQGDPYEQYF	TGCAGCGCCGCAAAGCAGGGGGACCCCTACGAGCAGTACTTC
TRBV7-3	once	NA	TRBJ2-3	13	CASSFSRTDTQYF	TGTGCCAGCAGCTTTAGTCGCACAGATACGCAGTATTTT
TRBV30	NA	NA	TRBJ2-3	13	CAWSRDPGSTQYF	TGTGCCTGGAGCCGGGACCCAGGTAGTACGCAGTATTTT
TRBV15	NA	TRBD2	TRBJ2-5	17	CATSRDRLAGGRETQYF	TGTGCCACCAGCAGAGATAGACTAGCGGGGGGGCGAGAGACCCAGTACTTC
TRBV25-1	NA	NA	TRBJ1-1	15	CASSAQGDPNTEAFF	TGTGCCAGCAGTGCACAGGGAGATCCGAACACTGAAGCTTTCTTT
TRBV5-1	NA	NA	TRBJ2-1	15	CASSSQSGSNNEQFF	TGCGCCAGCAGCTCTCAGTCCGGTAGTAACAATGAGCAGTTCTTC
TRBV11-2	NA	TRBD1	TRBJ1-1	14	CASSLGQANTEAFF	TGTGCCAGCAGCCTGGGACAGGCAAACACTGAAGCTTTCTTT
TRBV7-2	NA	NA	TRBJ2-3	19	CASSRSIRLGQTPTDTQYF	TGTGCCAGCAGCAGGTCTATACGGCTCGGACAGACACCCACAGATACGCAGTATTTT
TRBV7-2	NA	NA	TRBJ2-7	14	CASSLEFSTYEQYF	TGTGCCAGCAGCTTAGAGTTTTCCACCTACGAGCAGTACTTC
TRBV7-2	NA	NA	TRBJ2-2	15	CASSLVSPPPGELFF	TGTGCCAGCAGCTTAGTCTCCCCCCCGCCCGGGGAGCTGTTTTTT
TRBV10-3	NA	NA	TRBJ1-1	14	CAIHRNRDGTEAFF	TGTGCCATTCATAGAAATAGGGATGGCACTGAAGCTTTCTTT
TRBV29-1	few	NA	TRBJ2-1	13	CSLSLSGYNEQFF	TGCAGCCTGAGCTTAAGCGGCTACAATGAGCAGTTCTTC
TRBV2	NA	NA	TRBJ1-2	15	CASSSQGFTNYGYTF	TGTGCCAGCAGTAGCCAGGGATTTACGAACTATGGCTACACCTTC
TRBV5-1	NA	NA	TRBJ2-5	15	CASSLAGTLKETQYF	TGCGCCAGCAGCCTCGCAGGCACGTTAAAAGAGACCCAGTACTTC
TRBV5-1	medium-sized	NA	TRBJ2-1	12	CASSLDESSQFF	TGCGCCAGCAGCTTGGATGAGTCTTCGCAGTTCTTC
TRBV29-1	few	NA	TRBJ1-4	12	CGVRQSNEKLFF	TGCGGAGTTAGACAAAGTAATGAAAAACTGTTTTTT
TRBV28	NA	TRBD2	TRBJ2-3	14	CASKRGVLTDTQYF	TGTGCCAGCAAGCGGGGGGTGCTCACAGATACGCAGTATTTT
TRBV2	NA	TRBD1	TRBJ1-2	16	CASSGQGPASGYGYTF	TGTGCCAGCAGTGGACAGGGCCCAGCCTCGGGCTATGGCTACACCTTC
TRBV6-1	few	NA	TRBJ1-5	13	CASRDSHNQPQHF	TGTGCCAGCAGGGACAGCCACAATCAGCCCCAGCATTTT
TRBV15	NA	TRBD1	TRBJ2-3	15	CATSIRQGSTDTQYF	TGTGCCACCAGCATACGACAGGGTAGCACAGATACGCAGTATTTT
TRBV30	NA	NA	TRBJ2-1	13	CAWSPGNYNEQFF	TGTGCCTGGAGCCCGGGAAACTACAATGAGCAGTTCTTC
TRBV4-3	NA	NA	TRBJ2-3	13	CASSPDRPDTQYF	TGCGCCAGCAGCCCAGACCGCCCTGATACGCAGTATTTT
TRBV6-5	NA	TRBD1	TRBJ1-2	13	CASSFDRDYGYTF	TGTGCCAGCAGTTTTGACAGGGACTATGGCTACACCTTC
TRBV19	NA	TRBD2	TRBJ2-7	14	CASSTGTSRSEQYF	TGTGCCAGTAGCACCGGGACTAGCCGGAGCGAGCAGTACTTC
TRBV30	NA	NA	TRBJ1-5	13	CASGAGLDQPQHF	TGTGCCTCAGGGGCAGGGTTGGATCAGCCCCAGCATTTT
TRBV30	NA	NA	TRBJ2-2	15	CAWSGLRAGTGELFF	TGTGCCTGGAGTGGGCTCCGGGCGGGCACCGGGGAGCTGTTTTTT
TRBV4-3	NA	NA	TRBJ2-3	15	CASSQESIGTDTQYF	TGCGCCAGCAGCCAAGAAAGTATAGGGACGGATACGCAGTATTTT
TRBV30	NA	NA	TRBJ1-6	14	CAWKAGPHHSPLHF	TGTGCCTGGAAGGCAGGGCCCCACCATTCACCCCTCCACTTT
TRBV23-1	NA	NA	TRBJ2-6	9	CASNYVLTF	TGCGCCAGCAACTACGTCCTGACTTTC
TRBV30	NA	NA	TRBJ1-2	12	CAWSADRFGYTF	TGTGCCTGGAGTGCCGACAGGTTTGGCTACACCTTC
TRBV4-3	NA	TRBD1	TRBJ2-5	16	CASSQGPDRGRETQYF	TGCGCCAGCAGCCAAGGTCCCGACAGGGGAAGAGAGACCCAGTACTTC
TRBV7-2	NA	NA	TRBJ1-5	14	CASSLFEGNQPQHF	TGTGCCAGCAGCTTATTTGAGGGGAATCAGCCCCAGCATTTT
TRBV7-9	few	TRBD2	TRBJ2-4	16	CASSLRTSGDKNIQYF	TGTGCCAGCAGCTTAAGGACTAGCGGGGATAAAAACATTCAGTACTTC
TRBV19	many	NA	TRBJ1-5	13	CASSPGSNQPQHF	TGTGCCAGTAGTCCAGGTAGCAATCAGCCCCAGCATTTT
TRBV5-4	few	TRBD1	TRBJ2-2	16	CASSAGQGQNTGELFF	TGTGCCAGCAGCGCGGGACAGGGACAGAACACCGGGGAGCTGTTTTTT
TRBV7-3	NA	NA	TRBJ1-4	16	CASSQNRVEEGEKLFF	TGTGCCAGCAGCCAAAACAGGGTGGAGGAGGGAGAAAAACTGTTTTTT
TRBV30	few	NA	TRBJ1-6	13	CACRSGDNSPLHF	TGTGCCTGCCGGTCAGGGGATAATTCACCCCTCCACTTT
TRBV5-1	NA	NA	TRBJ2-7	14	CASSLGGTLYEQYF	TGCGCCAGCAGCTTGGGCGGCACTCTCTACGAGCAGTACTTC
TRBV5-6	NA	NA	TRBJ1-1	14	CASSLYTPNTEAFF	TGTGCCAGCAGCTTGTACACCCCGAACACTGAAGCTTTCTTT
TRBV2	NA	TRBD2	TRBJ2-5	15	CASSVSGGTEETQYF	TGTGCCAGCAGTGTTAGCGGGGGGACCGAAGAGACCCAGTACTTC
TRBV29-1	NA	NA	TRBJ1-5	13	CSVGANLNQPQHF	TGCAGCGTCGGAGCTAATCTGAATCAGCCCCAGCATTTT
TRBV5-4	NA	NA	TRBJ1-1	15	CASSFRRDVNTEAFF	TGTGCCAGCAGCTTTCGCCGGGACGTGAACACTGAAGCTTTCTTT
TRBV5-6	NA	TRBD1	TRBJ1-1	14	CASSLGTGGTEAFF	TGTGCCAGCAGCTTGGGAACAGGGGGCACTGAAGCTTTCTTT
TRBV7-8	NA	TRBD2	TRBJ2-1	16	CASSPLGTSGGVEQFF	TGTGCCAGCAGCCCCTTAGGGACTAGCGGGGGGGTGGAGCAGTTCTTC
TRBV28	NA	TRBD1	TRBJ2-3	17	CASAPTGTGIPTDTQYF	TGTGCCAGCGCACCCACCGGGACAGGGATCCCCACAGATACGCAGTATTTT
TRBV7-9	NA	NA	TRBJ1-1	16	CASSPDRSSRNTEAFF	TGTGCCAGCAGCCCTGACAGGTCCTCGAGGAACACTGAAGCTTTCTTT
TRBV29-1	NA	TRBD1	TRBJ2-1	13	CSALDRLGNEQFF	TGCAGCGCCCTGGACAGGCTTGGGAATGAGCAGTTCTTC
TRBV5-1	NA	NA	TRBJ2-5	14	CASSLPGIQETQYF	TGCGCCAGCAGCTTGCCAGGCATACAAGAGACCCAGTACTTC
TRBV7-3	NA	NA	TRBJ2-3	14	CASSLGGGGDTQYF	TGTGCCAGCAGCTTAGGGGGCGGAGGAGATACGCAGTATTTT
TRBV28	NA	NA	TRBJ2-7	15	CASSFQTGRINEQYF	TGTGCCAGCAGTTTCCAGACAGGACGAATCAACGAGCAGTACTTC
TRBV25-1	NA	NA	TRBJ1-5	13	CASSGPSGGPQHF	TGTGCCAGCAGTGGTCCCTCCGGGGGGCCCCAGCATTTT
TRBV5-1	NA	NA	TRBJ1-2	13	CASSLTDHYGYTF	TGCGCCAGCAGCTTGACGGACCACTATGGCTACACCTTC
TRBV27	NA	NA	TRBJ2-3	13	CASSSRDTDTQYF	TGTGCCAGCAGTAGCCGGGACACAGATACGCAGTATTTT
TRBV11-3	NA	NA	TRBJ2-1	13	CASSFNPGAEQFF	TGTGCCAGCAGCTTTAATCCCGGAGCGGAGCAGTTCTTC
TRBV25-1	NA	NA	TRBJ2-5	17	CASSEPSDYPVVETQYF	TGTGCCAGCAGTGAGCCCTCGGACTACCCCGTTGTGGAGACCCAGTACTTC
TRBV2	NA	TRBD1	TRBJ1-5	13	CASRTGTRQPQHF	TGTGCCAGCAGGACAGGGACCCGTCAGCCCCAGCATTTT
TRBV30	few	NA	TRBJ2-1	18	CAWSVMDRGQGPWRGQFF	TGTGCCTGGAGTGTTATGGACCGGGGCCAGGGGCCTTGGAGGGGGCAGTTCTTC
TRBV2	NA	TRBD2	TRBJ2-3	14	CASSRTSGGDTQYF	TGTGCCAGCAGTCGGACTAGCGGGGGAGATACGCAGTATTTT
TRBV14	NA	NA	TRBJ2-2	16	CASSQIPSANTGELFF	TGTGCCAGCAGCCAAATACCTAGCGCGAACACCGGGGAGCTGTTTTTT